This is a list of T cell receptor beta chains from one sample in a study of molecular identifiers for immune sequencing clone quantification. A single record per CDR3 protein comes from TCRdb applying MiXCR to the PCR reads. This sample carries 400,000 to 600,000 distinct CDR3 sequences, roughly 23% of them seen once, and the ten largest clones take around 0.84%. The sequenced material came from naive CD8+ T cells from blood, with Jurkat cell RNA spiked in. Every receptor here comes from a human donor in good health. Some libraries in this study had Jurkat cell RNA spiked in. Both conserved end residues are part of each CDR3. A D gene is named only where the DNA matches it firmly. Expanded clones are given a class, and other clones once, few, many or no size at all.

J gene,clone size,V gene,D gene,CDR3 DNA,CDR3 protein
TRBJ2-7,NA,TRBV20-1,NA,TGCAGTGCTAGAGATCGTAGGGCGGCCGCTGTCGGGTACGAGCAGTACTTC,CSARDRRAAAVGYEQYF
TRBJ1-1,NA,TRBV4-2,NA,TGTGCCAGCAGCCAACCGAGGACTTACCTGAACACTGAAGCTTTCTTT,CASSQPRTYLNTEAFF
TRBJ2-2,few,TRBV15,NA,TGTGCCACCAGCAGGTTGGACACCGGGGAGCTGTTTTTT,CATSRLDTGELFF
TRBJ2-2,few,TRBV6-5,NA,TGTGCCAGCAGTTACTCGCTCTCGCAGAAAGGGGAGCTGTTTTTT,CASSYSLSQKGELFF
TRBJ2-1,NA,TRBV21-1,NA,TGTGCCAGCCCCTGGAATGAGCAGTTCTTC,CASPWNEQFF
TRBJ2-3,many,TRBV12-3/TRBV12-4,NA,TGTGCCAGCAGCCCAGGAAGCCCCTGGGGCACAGATACGCAGTATTTT,CASSPGSPWGTDTQYF
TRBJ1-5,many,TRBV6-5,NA,TGTGCCAGCAGTATTGATGACAGTAGCAATCAGCCCCAGCATTTT,CASSIDDSSNQPQHF
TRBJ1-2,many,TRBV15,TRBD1,TGTGCCACCAGGCGGACAGGGGAGATCTATGGCTACACCTTC,CATRRTGEIYGYTF
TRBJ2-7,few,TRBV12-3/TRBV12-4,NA,TGTGCCAGCAGTTTTTGGCGGTACGAGCAGTACTTC,CASSFWRYEQYF
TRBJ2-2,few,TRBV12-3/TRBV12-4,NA,TGTGCCAGCAACACCGGGGAGGAGCTGTTTTTT,CASNTGEELFF
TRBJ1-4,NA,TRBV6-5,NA,TGTGCCAGCAGCCCCGGAGACGAAAAACTGTTTTTT,CASSPGDEKLFF
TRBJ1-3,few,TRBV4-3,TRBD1,TGCGCCAGCAGCCAAGACAGGGGGGGACCTGGAAACACCATATATTTT,CASSQDRGGPGNTIYF
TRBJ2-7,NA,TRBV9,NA,TGTGCCAGCAGCGTAGGGCCCCCCTACGAGCAGTACTTC,CASSVGPPYEQYF
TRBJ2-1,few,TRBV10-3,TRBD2,TGTGCCATCAGTGAGGAGGTGCGGGAGGGCACTGAGCAGTTCTTC,CAISEEVREGTEQFF
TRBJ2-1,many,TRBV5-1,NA,TGCGCCAGCAGCTTGGACAGGGCACCGCCGAATGAGCAGTTCTTC,CASSLDRAPPNEQFF
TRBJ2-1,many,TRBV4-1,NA,TGCGCCAGCAGCCAAGCCCACAGGGCCAGCTCCTACAATGAGCAGTTCTTC,CASSQAHRASSYNEQFF
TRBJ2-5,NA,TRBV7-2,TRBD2,TGTGCCAGCGGCTCAAGCGGGGGCCCAAAGGAGACCCAGTACTTC,CASGSSGGPKETQYF
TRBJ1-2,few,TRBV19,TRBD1,TGTGCCAGTAGTATATTGGGACAGATTGCCCATGGCTACACCTTC,CASSILGQIAHGYTF
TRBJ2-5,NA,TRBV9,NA,TGTGCCAGCAGCGTAGCAGGGCGGTCCCAAGAGACCCAGTACTTC,CASSVAGRSQETQYF
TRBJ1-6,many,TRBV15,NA,TGTGCCACCAGCAGAGGACCCAGGGGCATCGGTTCACCCCTCCACTTT,CATSRGPRGIGSPLHF
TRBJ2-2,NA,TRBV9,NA,TGTGCCAGCAGCGAGAAGACCGGGGAGCTGTTTTTT,CASSEKTGELFF
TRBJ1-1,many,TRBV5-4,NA,TGTGCCAGCAGCTACATCCTGGGGGACACTGAAGCTTTCTTT,CASSYILGDTEAFF
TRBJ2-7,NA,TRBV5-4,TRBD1,TGTGCCAGCAGCTTCAGGGGGCGGGACGAGCAGTACTTC,CASSFRGRDEQYF
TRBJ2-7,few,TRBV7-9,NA,TGTGCCAGCAGCCCAGAGGGGGAGTCCTACGAGCAGTACTTC,CASSPEGESYEQYF
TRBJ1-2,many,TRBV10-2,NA,TGCGCCAGCAGTGATGACAGTCTCCGCTATGGCTACACCTTC,CASSDDSLRYGYTF
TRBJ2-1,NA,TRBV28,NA,TGTGCCAGCAGCCAATGGGGAGGGGGAGAGGACTACAATGAGCAGTTCTTC,CASSQWGGGEDYNEQFF
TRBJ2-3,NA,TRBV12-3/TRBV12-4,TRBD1,TGTGCCAGCAGTTTAGTTTTGGGGGGCAGGGGGCGCACAGATACGCAGTATTTT,CASSLVLGGRGRTDTQYF
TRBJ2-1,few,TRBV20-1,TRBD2,TGCAGTGCTAGGCAAACTAGCGGGGGATACAATGAGCAGTTCTTC,CSARQTSGGYNEQFF
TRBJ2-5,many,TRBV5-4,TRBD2,TGTGCCAGCAGCTTGGACGGACTAGCGGGGATCAGTGAGACCCAGTACTTC,CASSLDGLAGISETQYF
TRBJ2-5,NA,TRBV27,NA,TGTGCCAGCAGTTCCCTAGCGGTGGGGGGGGCGGAGACCCAGTACTTC,CASSSLAVGGAETQYF
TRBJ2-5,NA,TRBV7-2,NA,TGTGCCAGCAGCTTTCGTGAGTCCACAATGGGGGAGACCCAGTACTTC,CASSFRESTMGETQYF
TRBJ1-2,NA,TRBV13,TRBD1,TGTGCCAGCACCTCCGGGACAGGAGAGGACTATGGCTACACTTTC,CASTSGTGEDYGYTF
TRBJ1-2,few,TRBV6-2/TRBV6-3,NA,TGTGCCAGCAGTTACTCCCCAGGGCTGGACTATGGCTACACCTTC,CASSYSPGLDYGYTF
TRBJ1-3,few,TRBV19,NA,TGTGCCAGTAGTATCCACATGAGCTCTGGAAACACCATATATTTT,CASSIHMSSGNTIYF
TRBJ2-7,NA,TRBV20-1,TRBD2,TGCAGTGCTAGAGGGCTAGCGGGGCGTTTCTACGAGCAGTACTTC,CSARGLAGRFYEQYF
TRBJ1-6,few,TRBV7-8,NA,TGTGCCAGCAGCTTCTCCCGGAGTAATTCACCCCTCTACTTT,CASSFSRSNSPLYF
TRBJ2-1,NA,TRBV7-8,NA,TGTGCCAGCAGCTTAGGGGCTTTTACGGGGACCTACAATGAGCAGTTCTTC,CASSLGAFTGTYNEQFF